This TCR beta chain was captured in a study of Ad26.COV2.S vaccination and SARS-CoV-2 variants. Looking at the study overall: Donor was one of the participants in the Ad26.COV2.S arm of the COV1001 trial.

The V gene lost 0 bases and the J gene lost 2 bases, with 20 bases spanning the gap. This CDR3 region has 18 residues. Germline assignment: CDR1 LGHNA and CDR2 YSLEER. As for treatment: about 20 received Ad26.COV2.S at low or high dose, single or two shots; about 5 received placebo; per-sample allocation not given. The samples date from day 63 after the first vaccine or placebo injection. Within Boston, the person who donated was an adult of 18-55 years. Wuhan-strain spike was delivered by a replication-incompetent Ad26 vector. Here immunoSEQ multiplex PCR was the method, and the copy in TCRdb shows in-frame clones only, minus some. This sample has hundreds of thousands of clones, with roughly nine tenths found just once.

This receptor was identified in a person between 18 and 65 years old who received the Ad26.COV2.S COVID-19 vaccine or a placebo. Sequencing was performed on peripheral blood, taken in a trial of Ad26.COV2.S vaccine versus placebo. The chain has TRBV4-3 and TRBJ2-7; weak D call: TRBD1 (6 bases). CDR3 loop: CASSQDLVGHDLAYEQYF. The CDR3 bases are TGCGCCAGCAGCCAAGATTTGGTGGGACACGACCTAGCCTACGAGCAGTACTTC.